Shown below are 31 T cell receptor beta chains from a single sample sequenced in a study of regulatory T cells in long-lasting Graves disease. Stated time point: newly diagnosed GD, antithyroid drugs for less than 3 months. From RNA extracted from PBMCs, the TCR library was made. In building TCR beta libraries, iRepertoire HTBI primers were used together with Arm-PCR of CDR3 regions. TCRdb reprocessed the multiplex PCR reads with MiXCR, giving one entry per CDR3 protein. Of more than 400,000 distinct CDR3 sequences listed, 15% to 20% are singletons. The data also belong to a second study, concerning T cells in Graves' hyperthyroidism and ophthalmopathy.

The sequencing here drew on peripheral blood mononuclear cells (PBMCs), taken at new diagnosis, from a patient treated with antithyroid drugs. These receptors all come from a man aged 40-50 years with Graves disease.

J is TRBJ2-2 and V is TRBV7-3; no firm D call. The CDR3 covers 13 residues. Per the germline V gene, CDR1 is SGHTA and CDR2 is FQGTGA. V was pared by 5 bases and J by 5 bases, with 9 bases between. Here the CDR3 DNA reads TGTGCCAGCAGCCCCACACGGACCGGGGAGCTGTTTTTT. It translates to CASSPTRTGELFF.

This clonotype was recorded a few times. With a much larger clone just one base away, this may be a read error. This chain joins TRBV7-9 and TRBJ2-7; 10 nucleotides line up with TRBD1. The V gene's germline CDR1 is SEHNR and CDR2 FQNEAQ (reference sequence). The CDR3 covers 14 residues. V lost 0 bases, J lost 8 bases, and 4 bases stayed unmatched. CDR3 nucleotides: TGTGCCAGCAGCTTAGCGGGACAGGGGTACAAGCAGTACTTC. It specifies CASSLAGQGYKQYF. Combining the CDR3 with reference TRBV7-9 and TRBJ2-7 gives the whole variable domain DTGVSQNPRHKITKRGQNVTFRCDPISEHNRLYWYRQTLGQGPEFLTYFQNEAQLEKSRLLSDRFSAERPKGSFSTLEIQRTEQGDSAMYLCASSLAGQGYKQYFGPGTRLTVT.

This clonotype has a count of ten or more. The CDR3 DNA sequence: TGTGCCAGCAGCCCCAGCTTTGCGGCCGGGGAGCTGTTTTTT. It is translated as CASSPSFAAGELFF. This rearrangement joins TRBV11-2 to TRBJ2-2; D gene uncertain. Trimming shortened V by 5 bases and J by 6 bases, and 13 bases separated the two germline ends. There are 14 residues in the CDR3. Germline lookup yields CDR1 SGHAT and CDR2 FQNNGV.

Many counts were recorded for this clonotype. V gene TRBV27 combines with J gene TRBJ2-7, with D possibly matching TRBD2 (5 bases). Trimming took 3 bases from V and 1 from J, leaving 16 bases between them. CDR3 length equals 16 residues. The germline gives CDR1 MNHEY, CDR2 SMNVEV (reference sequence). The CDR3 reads CASSFGREGRSYEQYF. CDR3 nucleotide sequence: TGTGCCAGCAGTTTTGGGCGCGAGGGCCGGTCCTACGAGCAGTACTTC.

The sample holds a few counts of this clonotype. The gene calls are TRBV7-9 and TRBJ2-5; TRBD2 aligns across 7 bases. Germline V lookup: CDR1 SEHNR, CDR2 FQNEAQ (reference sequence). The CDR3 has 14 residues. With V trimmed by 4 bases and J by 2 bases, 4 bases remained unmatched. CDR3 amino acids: CASSSLAAQETQYF. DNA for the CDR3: TGTGCCAGCAGCTCGCTAGCGGCTCAAGAGACCCAGTACTTC.

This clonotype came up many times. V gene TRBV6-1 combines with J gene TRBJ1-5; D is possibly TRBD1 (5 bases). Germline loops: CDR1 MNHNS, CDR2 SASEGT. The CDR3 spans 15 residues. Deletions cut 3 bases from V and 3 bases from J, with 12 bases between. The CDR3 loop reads CASSDWVGTNQPQHF. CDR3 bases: TGTGCCAGCAGTGACTGGGTAGGGACCAATCAGCCCCAGCATTTT.

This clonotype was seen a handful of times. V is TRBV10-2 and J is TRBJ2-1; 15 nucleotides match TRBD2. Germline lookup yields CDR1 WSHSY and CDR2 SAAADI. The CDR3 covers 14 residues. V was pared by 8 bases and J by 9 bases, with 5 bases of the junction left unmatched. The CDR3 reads CASWGLAGGIEQFF. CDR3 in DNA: TGCGCCAGCTGGGGACTAGCGGGAGGCATTGAGCAGTTCTTC.

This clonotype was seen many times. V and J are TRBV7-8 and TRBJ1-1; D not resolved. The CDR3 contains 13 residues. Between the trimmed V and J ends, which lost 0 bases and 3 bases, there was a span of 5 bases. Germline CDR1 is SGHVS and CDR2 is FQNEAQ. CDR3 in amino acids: CASSLARYTEAFF. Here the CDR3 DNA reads TGTGCCAGCAGCTTAGCGAGATACACTGAAGCTTTCTTT. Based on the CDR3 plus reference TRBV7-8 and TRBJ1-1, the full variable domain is GAGVSQSPRYKVAKRGQDVALRCDPISGHVSLFWYQQALGQGPEFLTYFQNEAQLDKSGLPSDRFFAERPEGSVSTLKIQRTQQEDSAVYLCASSLARYTEAFFGQGTRLTVV.

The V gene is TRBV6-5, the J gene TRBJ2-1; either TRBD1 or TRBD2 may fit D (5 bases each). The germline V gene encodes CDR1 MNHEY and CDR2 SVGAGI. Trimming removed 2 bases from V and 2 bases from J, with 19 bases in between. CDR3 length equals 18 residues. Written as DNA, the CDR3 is TGTGCCAGCAGTTACGATTCCCCGGGACGGATAACCTACAATGAGCAGTTCTTC. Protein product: CASSYDSPGRITYNEQFF.

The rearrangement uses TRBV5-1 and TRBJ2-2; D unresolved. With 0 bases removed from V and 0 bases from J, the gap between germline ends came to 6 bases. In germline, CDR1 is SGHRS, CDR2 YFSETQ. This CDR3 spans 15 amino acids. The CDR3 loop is CASSLALANTGELFF. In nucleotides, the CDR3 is TGCGCCAGCAGCTTGGCCCTTGCGAACACCGGGGAGCTGTTTTTT.

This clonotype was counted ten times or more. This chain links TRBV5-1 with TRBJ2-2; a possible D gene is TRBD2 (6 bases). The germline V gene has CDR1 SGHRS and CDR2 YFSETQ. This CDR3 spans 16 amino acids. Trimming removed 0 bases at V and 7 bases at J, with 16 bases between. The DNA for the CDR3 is TGCGCCAGCAGCTTGGAACCCGGGAGAGATGGCGGGGAGCTGTTTTTT. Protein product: CASSLEPGRDGGELFF.

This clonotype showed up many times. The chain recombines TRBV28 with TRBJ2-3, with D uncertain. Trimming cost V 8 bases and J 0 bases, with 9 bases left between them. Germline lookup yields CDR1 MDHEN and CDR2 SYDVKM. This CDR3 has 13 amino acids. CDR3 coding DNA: TGTGCCAGCGAGGATCCTAGCACAGATACGCAGTATTTT. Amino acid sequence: CASEDPSTDTQYF.

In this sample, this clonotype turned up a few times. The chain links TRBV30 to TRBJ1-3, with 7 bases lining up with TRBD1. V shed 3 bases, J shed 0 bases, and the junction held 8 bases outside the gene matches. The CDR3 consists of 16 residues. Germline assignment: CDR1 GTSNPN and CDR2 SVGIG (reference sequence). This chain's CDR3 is CAWRLKTGASGNTIYF. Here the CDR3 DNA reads TGTGCCTGGAGACTTAAAACAGGGGCCTCTGGAAACACCATATATTTT.

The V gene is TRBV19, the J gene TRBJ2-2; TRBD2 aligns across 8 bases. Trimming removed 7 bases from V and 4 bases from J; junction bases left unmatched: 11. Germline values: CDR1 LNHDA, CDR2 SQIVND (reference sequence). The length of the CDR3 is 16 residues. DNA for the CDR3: TGTGCCAGTACCTCAGGGGCGGGAGGTTCCACCGGGGAGCTGTTTTTT. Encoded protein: CASTSGAGGSTGELFF.

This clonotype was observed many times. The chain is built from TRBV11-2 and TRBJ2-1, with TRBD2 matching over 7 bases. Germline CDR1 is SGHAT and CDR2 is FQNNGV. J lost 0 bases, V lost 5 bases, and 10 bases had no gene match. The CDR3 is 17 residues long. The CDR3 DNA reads TGTGCCAGCAGCGGTAGTGGTGGGAGGGCCTCCTACAATGAGCAGTTCTTC. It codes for CASSGSGGRASYNEQFF.

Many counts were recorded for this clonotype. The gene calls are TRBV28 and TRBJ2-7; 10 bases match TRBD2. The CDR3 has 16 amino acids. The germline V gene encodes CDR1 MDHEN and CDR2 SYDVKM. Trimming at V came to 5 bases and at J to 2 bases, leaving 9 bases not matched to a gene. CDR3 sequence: CASSRYTSGIAYEQYF. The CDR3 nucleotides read TGTGCCAGCAGTAGATATACTAGCGGGATTGCCTACGAGCAGTACTTC.

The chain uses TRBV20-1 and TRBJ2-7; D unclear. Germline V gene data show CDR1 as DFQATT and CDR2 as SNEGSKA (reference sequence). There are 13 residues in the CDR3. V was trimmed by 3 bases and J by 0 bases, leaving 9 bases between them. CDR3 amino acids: CSARRPDSYEQYF. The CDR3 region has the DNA TGCAGTGCTAGGAGGCCGGACTCCTACGAGCAGTACTTC.

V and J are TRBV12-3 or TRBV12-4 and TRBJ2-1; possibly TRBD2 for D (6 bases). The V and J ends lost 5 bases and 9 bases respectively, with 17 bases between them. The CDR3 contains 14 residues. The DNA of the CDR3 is TGTGCCAGCAGTCTATACAGGAGGGATTGTGAGCAGTTCTTC. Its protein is CASSLYRRDCEQFF.

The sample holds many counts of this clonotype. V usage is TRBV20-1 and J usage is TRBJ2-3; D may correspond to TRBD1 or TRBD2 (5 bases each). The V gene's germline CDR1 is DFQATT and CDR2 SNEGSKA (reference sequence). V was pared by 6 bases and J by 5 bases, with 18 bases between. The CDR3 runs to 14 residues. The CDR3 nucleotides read TGCAGTGCGCCTTACGGGGCCCCTCTAGATACGCAGTATTTT. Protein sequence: CSAPYGAPLDTQYF.

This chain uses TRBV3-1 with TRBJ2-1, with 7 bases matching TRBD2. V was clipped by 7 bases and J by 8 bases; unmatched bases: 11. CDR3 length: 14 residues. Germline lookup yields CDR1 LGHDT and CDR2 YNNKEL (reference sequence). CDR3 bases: TGTGCCAGCACCCCCCGGGCGGGAGTCCATGAGCAGTTCTTC. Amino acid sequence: CASTPRAGVHEQFF.

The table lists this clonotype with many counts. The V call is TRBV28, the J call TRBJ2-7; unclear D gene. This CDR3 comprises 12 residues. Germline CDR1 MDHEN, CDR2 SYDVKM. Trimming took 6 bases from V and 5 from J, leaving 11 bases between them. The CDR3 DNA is TGTGCCAGCAGCTCTCACCCGAACGAGCAGTACTTC. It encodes CASSSHPNEQYF.

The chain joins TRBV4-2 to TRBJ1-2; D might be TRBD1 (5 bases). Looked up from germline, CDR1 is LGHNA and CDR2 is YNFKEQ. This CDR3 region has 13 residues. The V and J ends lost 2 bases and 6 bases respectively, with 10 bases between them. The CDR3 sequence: CASSQSRGDGYTF. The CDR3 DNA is TGTGCCAGCAGCCAATCAAGGGGTGATGGCTACACCTTC.

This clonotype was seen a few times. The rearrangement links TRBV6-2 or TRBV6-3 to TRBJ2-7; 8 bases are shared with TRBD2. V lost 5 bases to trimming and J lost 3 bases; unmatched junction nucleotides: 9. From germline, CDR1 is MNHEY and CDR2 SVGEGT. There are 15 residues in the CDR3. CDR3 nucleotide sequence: TGTGCCAGCAGTCGGAAAGCGGGAGTGGGCTACGAGCAGTACTTC. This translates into CASSRKAGVGYEQYF.

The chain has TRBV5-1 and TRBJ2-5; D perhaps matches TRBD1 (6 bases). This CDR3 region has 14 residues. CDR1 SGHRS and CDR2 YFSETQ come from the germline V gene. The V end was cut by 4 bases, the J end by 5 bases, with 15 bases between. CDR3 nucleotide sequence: TGCGCCAGCAGCCCCGGACAGTTGGTGGAGACCCAGTACTTC. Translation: CASSPGQLVETQYF.

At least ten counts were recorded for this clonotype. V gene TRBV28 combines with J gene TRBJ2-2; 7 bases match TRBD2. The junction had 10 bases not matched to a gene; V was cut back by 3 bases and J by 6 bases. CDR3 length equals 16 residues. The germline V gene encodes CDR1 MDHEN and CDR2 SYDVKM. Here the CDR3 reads CASSFSSGGGPGELFF. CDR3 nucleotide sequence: TGTGCCAGCAGTTTTAGTTCGGGAGGAGGCCCCGGGGAGCTGTTTTTT.

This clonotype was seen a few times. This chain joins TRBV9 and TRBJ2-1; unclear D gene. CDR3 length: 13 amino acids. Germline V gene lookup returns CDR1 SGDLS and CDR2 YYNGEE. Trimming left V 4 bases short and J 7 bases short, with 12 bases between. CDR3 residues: CASSPAWQNEQFF. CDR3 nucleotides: TGTGCCAGCAGCCCGGCCTGGCAGAATGAGCAGTTCTTC. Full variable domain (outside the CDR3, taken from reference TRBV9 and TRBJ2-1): DSGVTQTPKHLITATGQRVTLRCSPRSGDLSVYWYQQSLDQGLQFLIQYYNGEERAKGNILERFSAQQFPDLHSELNLSSLELGDSALYFCASSPAWQNEQFFGPGTRLTVL.

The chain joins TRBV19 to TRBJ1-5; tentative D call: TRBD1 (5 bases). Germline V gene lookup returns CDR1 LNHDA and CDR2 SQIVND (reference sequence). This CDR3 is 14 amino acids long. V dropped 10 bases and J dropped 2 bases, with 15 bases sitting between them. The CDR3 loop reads CATSRVVGNQPQHF. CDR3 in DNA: TGTGCCACCTCCAGGGTAGTCGGCAATCAGCCCCAGCATTTT.

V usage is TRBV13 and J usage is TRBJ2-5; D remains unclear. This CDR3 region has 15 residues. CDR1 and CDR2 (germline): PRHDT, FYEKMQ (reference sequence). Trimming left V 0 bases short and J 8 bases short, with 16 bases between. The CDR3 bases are TGTGCCAGCAGCTTAGGGGACGGAAAGTTTATTACCCAGTACTTC. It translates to CASSLGDGKFITQYF. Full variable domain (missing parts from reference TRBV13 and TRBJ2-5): AAGVIQSPRHLIKEKRETATLKCYPIPRHDTVYWYQQGPGQDPQFLISFYEKMQSDKGSIPDRFSAQQFSDYHSELNMSSLELGDSALYFCASSLGDGKFITQYFGPGTRLLVL.

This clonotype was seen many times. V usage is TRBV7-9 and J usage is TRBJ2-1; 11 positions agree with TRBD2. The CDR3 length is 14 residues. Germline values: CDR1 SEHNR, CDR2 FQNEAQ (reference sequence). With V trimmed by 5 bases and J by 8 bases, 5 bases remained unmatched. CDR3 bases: TGTGCCAGCAGCACTAGCGGGAGTTTCTATGAGCAGTTCTTC. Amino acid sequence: CASSTSGSFYEQFF. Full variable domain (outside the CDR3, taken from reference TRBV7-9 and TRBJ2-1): DTGVSQNPRHKITKRGQNVTFRCDPISEHNRLYWYRQTLGQGPEFLTYFQNEAQLEKSRLLSDRFSAERPKGSFSTLEIQRTEQGDSAMYLCASSTSGSFYEQFFGPGTRLTVL.

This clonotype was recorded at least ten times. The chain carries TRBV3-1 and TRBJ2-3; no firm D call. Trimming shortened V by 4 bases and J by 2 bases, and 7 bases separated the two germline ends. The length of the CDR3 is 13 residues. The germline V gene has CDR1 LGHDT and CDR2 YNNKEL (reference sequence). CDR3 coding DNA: TGTGCCAGCAGCCTATTGAACACAGATACGCAGTATTTT. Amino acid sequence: CASSLLNTDTQYF.

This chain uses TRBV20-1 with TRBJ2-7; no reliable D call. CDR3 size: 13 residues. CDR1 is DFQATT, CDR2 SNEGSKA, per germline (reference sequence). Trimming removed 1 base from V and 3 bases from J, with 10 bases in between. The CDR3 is CSARVSTDYEQYF. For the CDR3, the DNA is TGCAGTGCTAGAGTTTCGACGGACTACGAGCAGTACTTC.